This TCR beta chain was recovered during a study of blood T cell repertoires in COVID-19. The overall study: COVID-19 samples collected from the United States, Italy and Spain covered acute and convalescent phases. The cDNA or gDNA used as material had been derived from T cells, B-cell-depleted T cells, or PBMCs.

The authors' processing: The authors estimated nucleated cell counts from reference gene primer amplification. The assay was immunoSEQ multiplex PCR, and TCRdb's table has in-frame clones only and misses some. V and J calls and clone size are given by that table; D and trimming were obtained from the DNA. The sample holds 95,000 to 100,000 clones, about 90% seen once. CDR1 and CDR2 (germline): SGHKS, YYEKEE (reference sequence). The CDR3 covers 16 residues. With 4 bases clipped from V and 3 bases from J, the junction kept 10 bases outside the gene matches. The TCR originated in a man in his fifties or sixties with acute or convalescent COVID-19. The chain joins TRBV5-5 to TRBJ2-3; TRBD2 aligns across 8 bases. Sequencing used peripheral blood. This CDR3 is CASSRGGTPGTDTQYF. CDR3 DNA: TGTGCCAGCAGCCGGGGGGGGACCCCGGGAACAGATACGCAGTATTTT.